The following is a T cell receptor (beta chain) sequence with its context. Its antigen is unidentified. The record originates from a study of blood T cells in healthy people across ages. Findings and caveats of the study: The recorded TCR beta diversity per million T cells decreased in a roughly linear manner with age. Greater diversity and more naive CD4+ cells were seen in long-lived donors than in aged donors.

With a J-beta primer mix and a sample-barcoded 5' primer, a second PCR ran 7 to 11 cycles. Tagging of each cDNA molecule was performed by a template-switch adaptor with 12 random nucleotides. TCRdb itself ran the 5' RACE reads through MiXCR, one entry per CDR3 protein. The sample consists of about 1.4 million distinct CDR3 sequences, 59% of them appearing once. The germline V gene has CDR1 LGHDT and CDR2 YNNKEL (reference sequence). CDR3 length equals 17 residues. J lost 3 bases, V lost 4 bases, and 9 bases had no gene match. The rearrangement links TRBV3-1 to TRBJ2-5, with TRBD2 matching 12 bases. The TCR sequence derives from a man between 18 and 29 years old in good health. Sequencing input: blood. The CDR3 reads CASSPFLSSGGEETQYF. The CDR3 bases are TGTGCCAGCAGCCCCTTTTTGTCTAGCGGGGGGGAAGAGACCCAGTACTTC.